The present T cell receptor (beta chain) was sequenced within a study of T-cell memory formation after mild COVID-19. TCRdb ran MiXCR on the 5' RACE reads and lists one entry per CDR3 protein. The table records about 400,000 distinct CDR3 sequences, less than 25% of them present only once. This CDR3 comprises 14 residues. Per the germline V gene, CDR1 is SGDLS and CDR2 is YYNGEE. Trimming took 0 bases from V and 5 from J, leaving 12 bases between them. Sequenced material: PBMCs or a T cell subset sorted from them (not recorded which). The genes are TRBV9 and TRBJ2-7; D remains ambiguous. This TCR was sampled from an adult woman who had mild COVID-19 (a few samples of this study predate the infection). Cell type and time point are not known. The CDR3 DNA sequence: TGTGCCAGCAGCGTAGGGGTAACGACCCACGAGCAGTACTTC. Its protein is CASSVGVTTHEQYF.